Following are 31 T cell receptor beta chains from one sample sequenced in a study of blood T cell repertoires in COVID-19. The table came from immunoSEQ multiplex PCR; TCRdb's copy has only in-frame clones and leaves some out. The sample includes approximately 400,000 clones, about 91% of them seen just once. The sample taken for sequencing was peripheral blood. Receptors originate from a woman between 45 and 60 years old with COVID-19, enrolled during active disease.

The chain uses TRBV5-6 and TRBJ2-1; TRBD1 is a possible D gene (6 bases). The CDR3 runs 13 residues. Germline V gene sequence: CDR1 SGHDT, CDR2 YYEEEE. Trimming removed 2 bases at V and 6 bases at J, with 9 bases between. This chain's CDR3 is CASSLGQINEQFF. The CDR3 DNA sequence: TGTGCCAGCAGCTTAGGACAGATCAATGAGCAGTTCTTC.

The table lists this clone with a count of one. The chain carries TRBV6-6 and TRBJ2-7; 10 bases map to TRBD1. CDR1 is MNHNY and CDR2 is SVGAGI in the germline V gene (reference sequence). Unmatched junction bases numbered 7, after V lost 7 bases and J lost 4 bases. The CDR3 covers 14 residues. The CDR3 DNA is TGTGCCAGCAATCCGGGACAGGGGTCTTACGAGCAGTACTTC. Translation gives CASNPGQGSYEQYF.

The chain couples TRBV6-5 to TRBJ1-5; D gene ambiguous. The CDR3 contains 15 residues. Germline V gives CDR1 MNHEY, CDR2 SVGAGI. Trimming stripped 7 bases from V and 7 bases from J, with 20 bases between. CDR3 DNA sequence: TGTGCCAGCACCACTAGTGGGTTCGAGGGACAGCCCCAGCATTTT. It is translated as CASTTSGFEGQPQHF.

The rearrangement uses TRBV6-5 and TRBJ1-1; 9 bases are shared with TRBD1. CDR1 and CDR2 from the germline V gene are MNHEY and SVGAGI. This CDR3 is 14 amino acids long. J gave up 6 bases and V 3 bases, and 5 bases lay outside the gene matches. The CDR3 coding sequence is TGTGCCAGCAGTTATGGGACAGGGTTCGCTGAAGCTTTCTTT. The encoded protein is CASSYGTGFAEAFF.

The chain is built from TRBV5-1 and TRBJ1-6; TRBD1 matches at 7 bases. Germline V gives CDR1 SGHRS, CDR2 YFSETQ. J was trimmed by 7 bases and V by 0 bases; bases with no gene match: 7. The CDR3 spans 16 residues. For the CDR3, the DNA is TGCGCCAGCAGCTTGGGCGAGGGGGCGAAGAATTCACCCCTCCACTTT. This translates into CASSLGEGAKNSPLHF.

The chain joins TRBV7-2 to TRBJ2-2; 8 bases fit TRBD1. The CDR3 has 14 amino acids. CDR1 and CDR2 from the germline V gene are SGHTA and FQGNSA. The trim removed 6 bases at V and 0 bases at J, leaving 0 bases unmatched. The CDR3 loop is CASRGQANTGELFF. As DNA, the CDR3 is TGTGCCAGCAGGGGACAGGCGAACACCGGGGAGCTGTTTTTT.

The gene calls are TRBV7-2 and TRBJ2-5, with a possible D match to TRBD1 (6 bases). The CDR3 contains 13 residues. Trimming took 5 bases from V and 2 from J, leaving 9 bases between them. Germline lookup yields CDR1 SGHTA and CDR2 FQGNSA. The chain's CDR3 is CASSLGQQETQYF. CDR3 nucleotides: TGTGCCAGCAGCCTCGGACAGCAAGAGACCCAGTACTTC.

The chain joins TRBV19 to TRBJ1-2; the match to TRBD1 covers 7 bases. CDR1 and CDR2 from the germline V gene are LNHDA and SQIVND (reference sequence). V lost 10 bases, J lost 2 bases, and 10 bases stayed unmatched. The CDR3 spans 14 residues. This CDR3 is CATRDRDLNYGYTF. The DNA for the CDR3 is TGTGCCACAAGGGACAGAGACTTAAACTATGGCTACACCTTC.

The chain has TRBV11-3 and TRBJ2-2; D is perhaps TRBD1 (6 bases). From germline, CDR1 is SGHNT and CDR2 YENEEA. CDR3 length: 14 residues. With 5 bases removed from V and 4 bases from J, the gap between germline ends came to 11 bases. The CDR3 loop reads CASSVGQTTGELFF. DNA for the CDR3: TGTGCCAGCAGCGTGGGACAAACCACCGGGGAGCTGTTTTTT.

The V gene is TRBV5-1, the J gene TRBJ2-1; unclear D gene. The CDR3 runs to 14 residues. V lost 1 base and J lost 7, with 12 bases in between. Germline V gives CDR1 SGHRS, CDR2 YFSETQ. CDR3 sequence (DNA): TGCGCCAGCAGCTTGTACCAACAACAGAATGAGCAGTTCTTC. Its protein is CASSLYQQQNEQFF.

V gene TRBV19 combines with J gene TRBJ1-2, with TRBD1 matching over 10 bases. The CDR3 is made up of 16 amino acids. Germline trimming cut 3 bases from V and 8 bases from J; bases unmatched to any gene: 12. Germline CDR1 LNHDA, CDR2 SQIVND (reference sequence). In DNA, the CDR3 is TGTGCCAGTAGTATCGGGACAGGGGTAATTGGAGAAGGCTACACCTTC. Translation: CASSIGTGVIGEGYTF.

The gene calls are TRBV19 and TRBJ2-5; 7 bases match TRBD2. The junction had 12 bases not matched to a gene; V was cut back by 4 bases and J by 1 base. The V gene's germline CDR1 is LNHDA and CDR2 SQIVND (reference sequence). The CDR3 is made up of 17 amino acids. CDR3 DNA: TGTGCCAGTAGTAAGGATGGGGTGGGGGGGACCCAAGAGACCCAGTACTTC. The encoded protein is CASSKDGVGGTQETQYF.

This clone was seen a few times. The CDR3 here is CASREANSPLHF. The CDR3 nucleotides read TGTGCCAGCAGGGAGGCCAATTCACCCCTCCACTTT. The chain employs TRBV6-5 and TRBJ1-6; no reliable D call. The CDR3 sequence is 12 residues long. Between the trimmed V and J ends, which lost 6 bases and 7 bases, there was a span of 7 bases. The germline V gene encodes CDR1 MNHEY and CDR2 SVGAGI.

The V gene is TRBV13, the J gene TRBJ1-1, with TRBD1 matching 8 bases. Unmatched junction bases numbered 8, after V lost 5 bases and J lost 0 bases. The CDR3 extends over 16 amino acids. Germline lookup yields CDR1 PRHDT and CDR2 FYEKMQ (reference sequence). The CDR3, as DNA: TGTGCCAGCAGCGGACGGACAGGGTCGGTGAACACTGAAGCTTTCTTT. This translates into CASSGRTGSVNTEAFF.

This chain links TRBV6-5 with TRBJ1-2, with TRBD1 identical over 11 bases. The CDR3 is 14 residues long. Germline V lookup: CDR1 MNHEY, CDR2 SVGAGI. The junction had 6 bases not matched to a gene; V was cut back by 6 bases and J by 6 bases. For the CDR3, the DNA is TGTGCCAGCAGGACCGGGACAGGGGGAGATGGCTACACCTTC. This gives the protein CASRTGTGGDGYTF.

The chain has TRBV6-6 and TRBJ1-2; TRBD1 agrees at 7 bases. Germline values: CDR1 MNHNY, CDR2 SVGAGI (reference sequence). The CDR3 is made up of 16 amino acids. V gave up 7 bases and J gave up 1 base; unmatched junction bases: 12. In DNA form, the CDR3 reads TGTGCCAGCATTAGATGGGACAGCCTATTTAACTATGGCTACACCTTC. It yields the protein CASIRWDSLFNYGYTF.

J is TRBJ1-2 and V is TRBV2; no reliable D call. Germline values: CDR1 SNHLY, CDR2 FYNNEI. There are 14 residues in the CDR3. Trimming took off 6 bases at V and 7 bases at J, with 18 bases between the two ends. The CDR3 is CASSPGWAIVGYTF. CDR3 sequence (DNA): TGTGCCAGCAGCCCGGGATGGGCTATTGTTGGCTACACCTTC.

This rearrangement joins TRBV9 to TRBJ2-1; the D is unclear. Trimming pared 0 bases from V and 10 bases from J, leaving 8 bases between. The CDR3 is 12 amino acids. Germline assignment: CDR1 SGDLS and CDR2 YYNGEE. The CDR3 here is CASSVVAAEQFF. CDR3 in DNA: TGTGCCAGCAGCGTAGTGGCCGCCGAGCAGTTCTTC.

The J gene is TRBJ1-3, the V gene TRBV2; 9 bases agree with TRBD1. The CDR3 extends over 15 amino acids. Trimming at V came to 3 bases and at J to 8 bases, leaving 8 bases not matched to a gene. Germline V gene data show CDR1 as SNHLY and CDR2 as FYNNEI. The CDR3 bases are TGTGCCAGCAGTGACGGGACAGGGAGTGGTGACACCATATATTTT. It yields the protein CASSDGTGSGDTIYF. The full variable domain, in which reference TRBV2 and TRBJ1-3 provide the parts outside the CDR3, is EPEVTQTPSHQVTQMGQEVILRCVPISNHLYFYWYRQILGQKVEFLVSFYNNEISEKSEIFDDQFSVERPDGSNFTLKIRSTKLEDSAMYFCASSDGTGSGDTIYFGEGSWLTVV.

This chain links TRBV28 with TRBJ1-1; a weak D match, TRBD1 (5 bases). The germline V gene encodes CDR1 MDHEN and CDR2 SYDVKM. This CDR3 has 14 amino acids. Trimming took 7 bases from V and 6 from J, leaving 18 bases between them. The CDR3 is CASILRLTGAEAFF. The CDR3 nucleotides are TGTGCCAGCATCCTGAGGCTTACGGGGGCTGAAGCTTTCTTT. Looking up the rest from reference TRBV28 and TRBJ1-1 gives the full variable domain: DVKVTQSSRYLVKRTGEKVFLECVQDMDHENMFWYRQDPGLGLRLIYFSYDVKMKEKGDIPEGYSVSREKKERFSLILESASTNQTSMYLCASILRLTGAEAFFGQGTRLTVV.

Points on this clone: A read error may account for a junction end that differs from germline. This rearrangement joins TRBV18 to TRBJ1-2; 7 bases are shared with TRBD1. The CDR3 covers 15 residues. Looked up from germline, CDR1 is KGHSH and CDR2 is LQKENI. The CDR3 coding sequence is TGTGCCAGCTCCCCACCCCCGACAGGGAACTATGGCTACACCTTC. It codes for CASSPPPTGNYGYTF. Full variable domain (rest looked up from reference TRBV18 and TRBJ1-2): NAGVMQNPRHLVRRRGQEARLRCSPMKGHSHVYWYRQLPEEGLKFMVYLQKENIIDESGMPKERFSAEFPKEGPSILRIQQVVRGDSAAYFCASSPPPTGNYGYTFGSGTRLTVV.

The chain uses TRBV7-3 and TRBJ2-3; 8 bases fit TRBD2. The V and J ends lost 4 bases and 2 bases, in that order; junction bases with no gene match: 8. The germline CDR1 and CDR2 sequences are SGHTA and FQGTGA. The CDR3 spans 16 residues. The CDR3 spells CASSSWRRGDTDTQYF. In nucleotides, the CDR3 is TGTGCCAGCAGCTCCTGGCGGCGGGGGGACACAGATACGCAGTATTTT.

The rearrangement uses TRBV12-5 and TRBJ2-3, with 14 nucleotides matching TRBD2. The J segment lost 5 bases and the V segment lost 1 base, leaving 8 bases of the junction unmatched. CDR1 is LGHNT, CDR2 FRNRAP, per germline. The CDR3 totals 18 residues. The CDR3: CASGLARLAGGQGDTQYF. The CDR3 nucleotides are TGTGCTAGTGGTTTGGCCCGACTAGCGGGGGGGCAGGGAGATACGCAGTATTTT.

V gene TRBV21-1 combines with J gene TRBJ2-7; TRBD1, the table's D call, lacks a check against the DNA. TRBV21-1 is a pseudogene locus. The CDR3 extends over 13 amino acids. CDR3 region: CASIKGQAYEQYF. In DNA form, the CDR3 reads TGTGCCAGCATCAAGGGGCAAGCCTACGAGCAGTACTTC.

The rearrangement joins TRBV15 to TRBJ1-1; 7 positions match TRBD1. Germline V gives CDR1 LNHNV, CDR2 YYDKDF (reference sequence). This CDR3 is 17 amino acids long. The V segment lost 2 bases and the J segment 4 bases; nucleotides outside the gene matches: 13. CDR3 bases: TGTGCCACCAGCAGATTTACAGGGGTTGTAGGAGTCACTGAAGCTTTCTTT. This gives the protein CATSRFTGVVGVTEAFF.

CDR3 loop: CASSIETSGGRYEQFF. As DNA, the CDR3 is TGTGCCAGTAGTATAGAGACTAGCGGGGGGAGATATGAGCAGTTCTTC. The chain joins TRBV19 to TRBJ2-1; 13 nucleotides agree with TRBD2. V was pared by 0 bases and J by 8 bases, with 4 bases of the junction left unmatched. CDR1 is LNHDA and CDR2 is SQIVND in the germline V gene (reference sequence). The CDR3 length is 16 residues.

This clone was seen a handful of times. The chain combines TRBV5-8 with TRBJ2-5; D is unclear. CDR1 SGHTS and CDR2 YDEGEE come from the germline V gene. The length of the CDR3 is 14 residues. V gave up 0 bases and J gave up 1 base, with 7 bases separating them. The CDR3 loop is CASSLVALQETQYF. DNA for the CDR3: TGTGCCAGCAGCTTGGTTGCACTCCAAGAGACCCAGTACTTC.

Here the CDR3 DNA reads TGCGCCAGCAGCTATATTAGCGGGTCCACAGATACGCAGTATTTT. This translates into CASSYISGSTDTQYF. This chain connects TRBV5-1 to TRBJ2-3; 7 bases map to TRBD2. V gave up 3 bases and J gave up 2 bases; unmatched junction bases: 6. In germline, CDR1 is SGHRS, CDR2 YFSETQ. The CDR3 has 15 amino acids.

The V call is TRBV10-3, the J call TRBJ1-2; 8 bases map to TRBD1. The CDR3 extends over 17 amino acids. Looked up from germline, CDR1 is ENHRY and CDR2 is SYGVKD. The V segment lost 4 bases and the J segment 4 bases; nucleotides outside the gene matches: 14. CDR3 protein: CAISAGGQGGEGYGYTF. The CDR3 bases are TGTGCCATCAGTGCGGGCGGACAGGGAGGTGAGGGCTATGGCTACACCTTC.

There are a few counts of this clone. The CDR3 is CASTTGDNQPQHF. The CDR3 DNA sequence: TGTGCCAGCACGACAGGCGACAATCAGCCCCAGCATTTT. J is TRBJ1-5 and V is TRBV3-1 (or the pseudogene TRBV3-2); TRBD1 is a possible D gene (6 bases). V was shortened by 7 bases and J by 3 bases, with 10 bases between the two germline ends. Germline V gene lookup returns CDR1 LGHDT and CDR2 YNNKEL (reference sequence). This CDR3 has 13 residues.

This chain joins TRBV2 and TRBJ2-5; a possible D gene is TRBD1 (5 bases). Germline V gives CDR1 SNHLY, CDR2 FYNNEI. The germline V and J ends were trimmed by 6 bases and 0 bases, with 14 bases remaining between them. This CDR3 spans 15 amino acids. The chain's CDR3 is CASSEQVGYQETQYF. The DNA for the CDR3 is TGTGCCAGCAGCGAACAGGTTGGGTACCAAGAGACCCAGTACTTC.